Listed below are T cell receptor beta chains from one sample, sequenced in a study of T cell responses to AZD1222 COVID-19 vaccine. Using immunoSEQ multiplex PCR, the repertoire was profiled, and TCRdb retains in-frame clones only, with some absent. The sample lists around 120,000 clones, 80% to 95% occurring once. Sequences were derived from peripheral blood, sampled 28 days after the second AZD1222 dose. These receptors all stem from an adult who received the AZD1222 COVID-19 vaccine. Both conserved end residues are part of each CDR3. D genes are given only for firm matches. Clone size is stated in some rows and not others, as once, few, many or a class when expanded.

V	D	size	J	DNA	CDR3
TRBV5-8	.	few	TRBJ1-2	TGTGCCAGCAGCTTGCCGACAGGAGTCTTCTATGGCTACACCTTC	CASSLPTGVFYGYTF
TRBV2	.	.	TRBJ1-1	TGTGCCAGCAGTGGAGGCAGACTACCCCAAATAAACACTGAAGCTTTCTTT	CASSGGRLPQINTEAFF
TRBV5-4	.	once	TRBJ2-1	TGTGCCAGCGGCAATTCCGGGAGCAACAATGAGCAGTTCTTC	CASGNSGSNNEQFF
TRBV27	.	.	TRBJ1-1	TGTGCCAGCAGTTTATACAGGTCGAACACTGAAGCTTTCTTT	CASSLYRSNTEAFF
TRBV6-1	TRBD2	.	TRBJ2-3	TGTGCCAGCAGTGCGGGACTAGCGGGAGGATTGATAAGCACAGATACGCAGTATTTT	CASSAGLAGGLISTDTQYF
TRBV3-1/TRBV3-2	.	.	TRBJ1-2	TGTGCCAGCAGCCCCAATGGTCTGGCGGTGTATGGCTACACCTTC	CASSPNGLAVYGYTF
TRBV1	.	.	TRBJ2-2	TGCACCAGCAGCCAAGGAGTGGGTAGCACCGGGGAGCTGTTTTTT	CTSSQGVGSTGELFF
TRBV7-9	.	once	TRBJ1-2	TGTGCCAGCAGCTTAGATATGGGGGGCTATGGCTACACCTTC	CASSLDMGGYGYTF
TRBV27	.	.	TRBJ1-5	TGTGCCAGCAGTTTAAAGGATAGCAATCAGCCCCAGCATTTT	CASSLKDSNQPQHF
TRBV4-1	.	.	TRBJ2-1	TGCGCCAGCAGCCGTGGACTTGACTCCTACAATGAGCAGTTCTTC	CASSRGLDSYNEQFF
TRBV6-5	.	.	TRBJ1-6	TGTGCCAGCAGTTATGGTGGGGGGTCGGTAAATTCACCCCTCCACTTT	CASSYGGGSVNSPLHF
TRBV3-1/TRBV3-2	.	.	TRBJ1-2	TGTGCCAGCAGCCAAGACGGGAGTTCCTATGGCTACACCTTC	CASSQDGSSYGYTF
TRBV10-2	.	once	TRBJ2-2	TGCGCCAGCCAGAGGAGCGAACCGAACACCGGGGAGCTGTTTTTT	CASQRSEPNTGELFF
TRBV19	.	once	TRBJ2-1	TGTGCCAGTACCCTCAGGGATCCTACCTACAATGAGCAGTTCTTC	CASTLRDPTYNEQFF
TRBV10-2	.	.	TRBJ1-5	TGCGCCAGCAGTGAGTCCAGGAATCAGCCCCAGCATTTT	CASSESRNQPQHF
TRBV29-1	.	.	TRBJ2-3	TGCAGCGCGCTAGTGGGGATAGATACGCAGTATTTT	CSALVGIDTQYF
TRBV10-1	.	.	TRBJ2-6	TGCGCCAGCAGTGAGTCAAATCTGCGTCGTGGGAAATCTGGGGCCAACGTCCTGACTTTC	CASSESNLRRGKSGANVLTF
TRBV28	TRBD1	.	TRBJ1-5	TGTGCCAGCAGATCCGGGACAGGGGGCCGCAATCAGCCCCAGCATTTT	CASRSGTGGRNQPQHF
TRBV12-3/TRBV12-4	.	.	TRBJ1-3	TGTGCCAGCAGTTTTAATTCTGGAAACACCATATATTTT	CASSFNSGNTIYF
TRBV7-2	.	.	TRBJ1-1	TGTGCCAGCAGCCCAATGGATTGGGGCACTGAAGCTTTCTTT	CASSPMDWGTEAFF
TRBV27	TRBD1	.	TRBJ1-1	TGTGCCAGCAGTTTCACCGGGACAGGGGGTGAAGCTTTCTTT	CASSFTGTGGEAFF
TRBV7-9	TRBD1	.	TRBJ1-4	TGTGCCAGCAGCCTAACCGGGACAGAAAATGAAAAACTGTTTTTT	CASSLTGTENEKLFF
TRBV2	.	.	TRBJ1-2	TGTGCCAGCACCCTGGACGGGGGGGGCTATGGCTACACCTTC	CASTLDGGGYGYTF
TRBV2	.	once	TRBJ1-1	TGTGCCACCGCCGGGGGGCTAGGGACTGAAGCTTTCTTT	CATAGGLGTEAFF
TRBV4-1	TRBD1	.	TRBJ1-6	TGCGCCAGCAGCCAACCCACAGGGGAGGAATCACCCCTCCACTTT	CASSQPTGEESPLHF
TRBV6-2/TRBV6-3	TRBD1	.	TRBJ1-3	TGTGCCAGCAGTCCCGGGACAGTCTCTGGAAACACCATATATTTT	CASSPGTVSGNTIYF
TRBV27	.	medium-sized	TRBJ1-5	TGTGCCAGCAGTTTATTGCCCAACCCCCATCAGCCCCAGCATTTT	CASSLLPNPHQPQHF
TRBV28	.	.	TRBJ2-7	TGTGCCAGCAGTCCTATAGGGGCAGGAGCATATCTTGACTACGAGCAGTACTTC	CASSPIGAGAYLDYEQYF
TRBV15	TRBD1	.	TRBJ1-6	TGTGCCACCACCGACAGGGATGGTTCACCCCTCCACTTT	CATTDRDGSPLHF
TRBV7-6	.	.	TRBJ1-2	TGTGCCAGCAGCTTATCCCAGGCAAACTATGGCTACACCTTC	CASSLSQANYGYTF
TRBV6-6	.	.	TRBJ2-7	TGTGCCAGCAGTCAACAGTGGGTGGACGAGCAGTACTTC	CASSQQWVDEQYF
TRBV28	.	.	TRBJ2-3	TGTGCCAGCAGTCTGCAGGGAGGCACAGATACGCAGTATTTT	CASSLQGGTDTQYF
TRBV28	.	.	TRBJ1-5	TGTGCCAGCAGTTTAGGCCAGGCCCTAGGCAATCAGCCCCAGCATTTT	CASSLGQALGNQPQHF
TRBV6-1	.	.	TRBJ2-1	TGTGCCAGCAGTGAAGCTTCTAGCCGATACAATGAGCAGTTCTTC	CASSEASSRYNEQFF
TRBV15	.	.	TRBJ2-7	TGTGCCACCAGCAGAGAAGTGGGAGATAAGTCCTACGAGCAGTACTTC	CATSREVGDKSYEQYF
TRBV28	.	.	TRBJ2-2	TGTGCCAGCAGTCCAAATATATGGGGGATGGCGAACACCGGGGAGCTGTTTTTT	CASSPNIWGMANTGELFF
TRBV5-8	.	.	TRBJ1-5	TGTGCCAGCAGCTGGGACGGTTATAGCAATCAGCCCCAGCATTTT	CASSWDGYSNQPQHF
TRBV6-1	.	.	TRBJ1-4	TGTGCCAGCAGTGAACGGGACATTCGGGAAAAACTGTTTTTT	CASSERDIREKLFF
TRBV7-9	TRBD1	once	TRBJ1-3	TGTGCCAGCAGCTTAGAGGGGACAGTAGGAAACACCATATATTTT	CASSLEGTVGNTIYF
TRBV18	TRBD1	.	TRBJ1-2	TGTGCCAGCTCACTTCCCGGAGGAGGGGGCGCCTATGGCTACACCTTC	CASSLPGGGGAYGYTF
TRBV19	.	.	TRBJ2-3	TGTGCCAGTAGTATAGGCGGGCTGAGGACAGATACGCAGTATTTT	CASSIGGLRTDTQYF
TRBV5-4	.	.	TRBJ1-2	TGTGCCAGCAGCTCAGGACAGTTTGACTATGGCTACACCTTC	CASSSGQFDYGYTF
TRBV11-3	TRBD1	.	TRBJ2-7	TGTGCCAGCAGCCTGGGACAGGGGACTACCTACGAGCAGTACTTC	CASSLGQGTTYEQYF
TRBV27	TRBD2	.	TRBJ2-3	TGTGCCAGCAGCAATAGCGGGAGTGGTACAGATACGCAGTATTTT	CASSNSGSGTDTQYF
TRBV19	.	.	TRBJ1-5	TGTGCCAGTAGTATAGGTGTGGGGGGCAGATCAAATCAGCCCCAGCATTTT	CASSIGVGGRSNQPQHF
TRBV28	.	.	TRBJ1-1	TGTGCCAGCAGTACCCGACCTGGTGAAGCTTTCTTT	CASSTRPGEAFF
TRBV11-3	.	.	TRBJ2-1	TGTGCCAGCAGCTCGACCGGGGCACCGTCCTACAATGAGCAGTTCTTC	CASSSTGAPSYNEQFF
TRBV5-1	.	.	TRBJ1-2	TGCGCCAGCAGCTTGGGGGACGAGAACTATGGCTACACCTTC	CASSLGDENYGYTF
TRBV5-6	.	once	TRBJ1-6	TGTGCCAGCAGCTTGGTATTTGGGCCGGCTCCGATCGAAACACCCCTCCACTTT	CASSLVFGPAPIETPLHF
TRBV11-3	TRBD2	.	TRBJ2-2	TGTGCCAGCAGCTCGGGGACTAGCGGGAGGGCCGGTACCGGGGAGCTGTTTTTT	CASSSGTSGRAGTGELFF
TRBV5-1	.	.	TRBJ1-3	TGCGCCAGCAGAGAGGAGGCATCCTCTAGAAACACCATATATTTT	CASREEASSRNTIYF
TRBV10-2	TRBD1	.	TRBJ1-2	TGCGCCAGCTTGTGGACAGGGGGCGCGGAGGGCTACACCTTC	CASLWTGGAEGYTF
TRBV6-5	.	.	TRBJ2-6	TGTGCCAGCAGTACCCCAGGCTCTGGGGCCAACGTCCTGACTTTC	CASSTPGSGANVLTF
TRBV2	.	.	TRBJ1-5	TGTGCCAGCTCGAGAGGGCCGGATTTTAGCAATCAGCCCCAGCATTTT	CASSRGPDFSNQPQHF
TRBV2	.	.	TRBJ1-3	TGTGCCAGCAGCCTTTCTGGAAACACCATATATTTT	CASSLSGNTIYF
TRBV19	.	.	TRBJ1-1	TGTGCCAGTACCGTCTCATCAACAGGTGAAGCTTTCTTT	CASTVSSTGEAFF
TRBV12-3/TRBV12-4	TRBD1	.	TRBJ2-7	TGTGCCAGCAGTAAGACAGGGGGCCACGAGCAGTACTTC	CASSKTGGHEQYF
TRBV4-1	TRBD1	.	TRBJ2-4	TGCGCCAGCAAGGGGGCATCCAAAAACATTCAGTACTTC	CASKGASKNIQYF
TRBV19	TRBD1	.	TRBJ1-5	TGTGCCAGTAGTATACCCCCGACAGGGCAAGGCAATCAGCCCCAGCATTTT	CASSIPPTGQGNQPQHF
TRBV19	.	once	TRBJ2-4	TGTGCCAGCAGGGACTGGCAGAAAAACATTCAGTACTTC	CASRDWQKNIQYF